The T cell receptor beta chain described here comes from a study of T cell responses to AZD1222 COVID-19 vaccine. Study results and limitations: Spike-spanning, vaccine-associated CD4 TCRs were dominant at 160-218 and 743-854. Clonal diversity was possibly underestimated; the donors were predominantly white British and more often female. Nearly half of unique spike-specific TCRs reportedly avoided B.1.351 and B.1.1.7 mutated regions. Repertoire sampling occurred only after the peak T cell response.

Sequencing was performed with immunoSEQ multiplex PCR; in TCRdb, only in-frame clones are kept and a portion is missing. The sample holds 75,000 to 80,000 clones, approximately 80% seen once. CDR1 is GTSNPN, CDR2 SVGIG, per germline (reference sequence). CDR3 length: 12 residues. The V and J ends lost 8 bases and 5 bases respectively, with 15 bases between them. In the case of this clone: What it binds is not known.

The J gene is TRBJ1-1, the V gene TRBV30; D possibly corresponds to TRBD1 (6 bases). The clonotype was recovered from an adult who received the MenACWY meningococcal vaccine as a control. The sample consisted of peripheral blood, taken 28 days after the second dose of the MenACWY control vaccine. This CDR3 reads CAGRGGGTEAFF. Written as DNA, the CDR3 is TGTGCCGGCCGGGGAGGGGGAACTGAAGCTTTCTTT.